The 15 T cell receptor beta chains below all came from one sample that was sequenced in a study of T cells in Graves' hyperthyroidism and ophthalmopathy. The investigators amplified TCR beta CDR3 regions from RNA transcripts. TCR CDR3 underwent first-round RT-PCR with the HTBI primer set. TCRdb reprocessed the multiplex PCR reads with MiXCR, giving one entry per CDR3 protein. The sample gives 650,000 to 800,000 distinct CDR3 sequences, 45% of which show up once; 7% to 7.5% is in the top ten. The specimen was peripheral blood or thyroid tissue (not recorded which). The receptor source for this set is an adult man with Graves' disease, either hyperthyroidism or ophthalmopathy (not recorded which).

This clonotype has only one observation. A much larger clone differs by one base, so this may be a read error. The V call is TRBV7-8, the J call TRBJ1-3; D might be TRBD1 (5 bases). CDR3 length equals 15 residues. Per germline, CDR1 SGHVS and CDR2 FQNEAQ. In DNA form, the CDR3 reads TGTGTCAGCAGCCTAACGCAGGGCTCTGGAAACACCATATATTTT. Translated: CVSSLTQGSGNTIYF.

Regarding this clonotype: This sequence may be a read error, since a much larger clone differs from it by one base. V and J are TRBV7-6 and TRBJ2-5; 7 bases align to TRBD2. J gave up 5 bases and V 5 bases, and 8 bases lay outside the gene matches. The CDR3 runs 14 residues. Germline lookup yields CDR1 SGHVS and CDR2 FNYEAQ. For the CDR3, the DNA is TGTGCCAGCAGCCCGACTAGCAGTTCCGAGACCCAGTACTTC. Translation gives CASSPTSSSETQYF.

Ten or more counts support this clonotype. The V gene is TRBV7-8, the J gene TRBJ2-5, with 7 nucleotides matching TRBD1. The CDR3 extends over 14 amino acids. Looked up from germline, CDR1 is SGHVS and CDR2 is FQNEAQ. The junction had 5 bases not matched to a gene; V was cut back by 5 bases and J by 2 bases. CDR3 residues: CASSPRTGQETQYF. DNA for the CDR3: TGTGCCAGCAGCCCCCGGACAGGTCAAGAGACCCAGTACTTC.

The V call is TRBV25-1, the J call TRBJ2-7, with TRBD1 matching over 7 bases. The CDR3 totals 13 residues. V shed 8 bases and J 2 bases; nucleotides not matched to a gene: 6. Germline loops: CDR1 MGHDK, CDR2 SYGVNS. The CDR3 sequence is CASVVQGAYEQYF. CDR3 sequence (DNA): TGTGCCAGCGTTGTTCAGGGGGCCTACGAGCAGTACTTC.

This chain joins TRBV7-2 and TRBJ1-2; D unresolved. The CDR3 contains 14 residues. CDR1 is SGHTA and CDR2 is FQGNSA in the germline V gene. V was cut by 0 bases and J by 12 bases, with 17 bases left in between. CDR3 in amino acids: CASSLAAAGSGNTF. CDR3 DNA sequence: TGTGCCAGCAGCTTAGCGGCAGCGGGGTCTGGAAACACCTTC.

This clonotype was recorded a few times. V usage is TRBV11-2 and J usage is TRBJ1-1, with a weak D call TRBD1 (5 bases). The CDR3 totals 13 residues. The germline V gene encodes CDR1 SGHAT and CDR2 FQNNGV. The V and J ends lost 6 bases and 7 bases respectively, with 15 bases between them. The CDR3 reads CASSLRQNFEAFF. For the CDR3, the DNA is TGTGCCAGCAGTCTAAGACAGAATTTTGAAGCTTTCTTT.

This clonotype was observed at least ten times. The CDR3 coding sequence is TGTGCCACCAGCAGAGATTTGGACAGGGGGCGATATGAAAAACTGTTTTTT. This sequence encodes CATSRDLDRGRYEKLFF. This sequence joins TRBV15 and TRBJ1-4, with TRBD1 matching over 11 bases. CDR3 size: 17 residues. V lost 0 bases, J lost 6 bases, and 6 bases stayed unmatched. Germline V lookup: CDR1 LNHNV, CDR2 YYDKDF (reference sequence).

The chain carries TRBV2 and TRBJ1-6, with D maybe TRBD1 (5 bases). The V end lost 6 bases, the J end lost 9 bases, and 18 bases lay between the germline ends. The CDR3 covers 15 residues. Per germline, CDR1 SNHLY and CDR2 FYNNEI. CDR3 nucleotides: TGTGCCAGCAGCCAAGACCAGGGTCAGGTTTCACCCCTCCACTTT. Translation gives CASSQDQGQVSPLHF.

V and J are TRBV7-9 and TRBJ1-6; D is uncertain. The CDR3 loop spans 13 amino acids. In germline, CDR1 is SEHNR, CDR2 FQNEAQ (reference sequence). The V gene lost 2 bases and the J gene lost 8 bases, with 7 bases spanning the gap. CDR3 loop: CASSLRTDSPLHF. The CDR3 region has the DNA TGTGCCAGCAGCTTACGCACGGATTCACCCCTCCACTTT. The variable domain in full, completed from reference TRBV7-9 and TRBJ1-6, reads DTGVSQNPRHKITKRGQNVTFRCDPISEHNRLYWYRQTLGQGPEFLTYFQNEAQLEKSRLLSDRFSAERPKGSFSTLEIQRTEQGDSAMYLCASSLRTDSPLHFGNGTRLTVT.

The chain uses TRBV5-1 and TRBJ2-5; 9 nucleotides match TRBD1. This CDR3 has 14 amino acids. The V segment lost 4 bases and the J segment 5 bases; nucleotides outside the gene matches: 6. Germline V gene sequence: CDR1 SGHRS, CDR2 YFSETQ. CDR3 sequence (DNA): TGCGCCAGCAGCACCTACAGGGGGCACGAGACCCAGTACTTC. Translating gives CASSTYRGHETQYF.

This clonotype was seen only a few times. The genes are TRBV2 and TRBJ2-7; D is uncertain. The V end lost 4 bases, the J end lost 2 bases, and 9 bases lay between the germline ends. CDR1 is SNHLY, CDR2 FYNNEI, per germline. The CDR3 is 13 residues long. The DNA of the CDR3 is TGTGCCAGCAGTGCTCACACTGCCTACGAGCAGTACTTC. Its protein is CASSAHTAYEQYF.

The CDR3 sequence is CSARAGTVNEKLFF. The DNA of the CDR3 is TGCAGTGCTAGAGCTGGGACAGTTAATGAAAAACTGTTTTTT. The chain couples TRBV20-1 to TRBJ1-4; 7 nucleotides agree with TRBD1. The germline CDR1 and CDR2 sequences are DFQATT and SNEGSKA (reference sequence). With V trimmed by 1 base and J by 4 bases, 3 bases remained unmatched. The CDR3 is made up of 14 amino acids.

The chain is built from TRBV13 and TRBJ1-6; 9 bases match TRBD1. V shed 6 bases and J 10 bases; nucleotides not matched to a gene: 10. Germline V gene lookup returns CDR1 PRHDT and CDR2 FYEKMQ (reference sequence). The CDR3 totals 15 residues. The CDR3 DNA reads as TGTGCCAGCAGTGAAGGGGGGACAGGGAGCTCACCCCTCCACTTT. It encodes CASSEGGTGSSPLHF. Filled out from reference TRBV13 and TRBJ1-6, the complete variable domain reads AAGVIQSPRHLIKEKRETATLKCYPIPRHDTVYWYQQGPGQDPQFLISFYEKMQSDKGSIPDRFSAQQFSDYHSELNMSSLELGDSALYFCASSEGGTGSSPLHFGNGTRLTVT.

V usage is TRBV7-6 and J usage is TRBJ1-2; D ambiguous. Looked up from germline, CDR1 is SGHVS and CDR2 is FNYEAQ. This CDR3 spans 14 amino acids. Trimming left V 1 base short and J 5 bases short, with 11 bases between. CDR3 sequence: CASSLGSPSYGYTF. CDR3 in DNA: TGTGCCAGCAGCTTAGGGTCGCCCTCGTATGGCTACACCTTC.

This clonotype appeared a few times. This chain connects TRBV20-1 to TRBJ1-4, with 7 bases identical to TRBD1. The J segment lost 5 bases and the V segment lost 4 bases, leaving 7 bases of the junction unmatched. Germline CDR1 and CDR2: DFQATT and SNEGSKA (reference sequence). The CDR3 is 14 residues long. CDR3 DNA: TGCAGTGCTACTGGGGACAGTAGCAATGAAAAACTGTTTTTT. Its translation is CSATGDSSNEKLFF.